This T cell receptor (beta chain) was profiled in a study of CD8+ T cells in alopecia areata. Background on the study: Treated patients were given 5 to 10 mg oral tofacitinib twice daily.

cDNA serving as the sequencing template came from extracted, reverse transcribed RNA. The method was immunoSEQ multiplex PCR; TCRdb's version includes in-frame clones alone and lacks a portion of them. The sample holds 70,000 or so clones; roughly 30% are singletons and the top ten take more than 12%. This clone was detected only a few times. Its antigen is currently unknown. Treatment of the sample: oral pan-JAK inhibitor, 5-10 mg twice daily. Sampling of alopecia areata patients yielded lesional scalp punch biopsies as well as peripheral blood. Regarding the study as a whole: Researchers report lesional scalp, most notably alopecia totalis/universalis, outstripped normal scalp in clonality. Whereas mice showed it more clearly, TCR sharing across patients was murkier, possibly because of HLA.

The receptor was derived from a human donor with alopecia areata. The source was CD8+ T cells sorted from blood, collected at week 4, from a patient treated with tofacitinib.

CDR3 loop: CSVAPQSSYNEQFF. The CDR3 nucleotides are TGCAGCGTTGCCCCACAAAGCTCCTACAATGAGCAGTTCTTC. The chain recombines TRBV29-1 with TRBJ2-1, with D unresolved. Germline V gene sequence: CDR1 SQVTM, CDR2 ANQGSEA. The CDR3 runs to 14 residues. V shed 4 bases and J shed 0 bases, with 10 bases lying between them.